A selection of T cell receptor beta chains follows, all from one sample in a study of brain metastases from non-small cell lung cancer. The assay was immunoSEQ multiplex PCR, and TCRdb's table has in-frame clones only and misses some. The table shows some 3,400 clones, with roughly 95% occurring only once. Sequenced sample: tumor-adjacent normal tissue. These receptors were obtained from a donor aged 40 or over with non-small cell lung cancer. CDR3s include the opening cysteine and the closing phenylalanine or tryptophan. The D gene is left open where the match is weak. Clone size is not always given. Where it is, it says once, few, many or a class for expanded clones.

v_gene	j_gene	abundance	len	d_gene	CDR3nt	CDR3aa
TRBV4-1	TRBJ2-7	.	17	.	TGCGCCAGCAGCCAAGATCCTACGGGGGGCGGATGGGGCGAGCAGTACTTC	CASSQDPTGGGWGEQYF
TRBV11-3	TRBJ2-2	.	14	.	TGTGCCAGCAGCTTAGGGGCAGCTCTCGGGGAGCTGTTTTTT	CASSLGAALGELFF
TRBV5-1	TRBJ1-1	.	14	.	TGCGCTAGCAGCTTGTACGGGGAGGACACTGAAGCTTTCTTT	CASSLYGEDTEAFF
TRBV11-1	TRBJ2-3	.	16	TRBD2	TGTGCCAGCAGCCCCGGCGGCGGGGGATGGACAGATACGCAGTATTTT	CASSPGGGGWTDTQYF
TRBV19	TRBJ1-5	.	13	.	TGTGCCAGTTCCCCGGACGCAACAAGGCCCCAGCATTTT	CASSPDATRPQHF
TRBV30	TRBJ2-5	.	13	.	TGTGCCTGGATCGGCGGCTCTCAAGAGACCCAGTACTTC	CAWIGGSQETQYF
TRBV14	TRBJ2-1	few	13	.	TGTGCCAGCAGCCCAGGTAGCCACAATGAGCAGTTCTTC	CASSPGSHNEQFF
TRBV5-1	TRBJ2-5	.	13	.	TGCGCCAGCAAAAGGGGCCAACAAGAGACCCAGTACTTC	CASKRGQQETQYF
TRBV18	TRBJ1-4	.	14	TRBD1	TGTGCCAGCTCACCACCGGACAGGAATGAAAAACTGTTTTTT	CASSPPDRNEKLFF
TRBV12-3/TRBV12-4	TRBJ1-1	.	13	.	TGTGCCAGCAGTTTATTCTTGAACACTGAAGCTTTCTTT	CASSLFLNTEAFF
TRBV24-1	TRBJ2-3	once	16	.	TGTGCCACCAGTGACGCCCGAGAGAATAGGGCAGATACGCAGTATTTT	CATSDARENRADTQYF
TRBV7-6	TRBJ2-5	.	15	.	TGTGCCAGCAGCTTATTTTTGCAGGGGGGTGAGACCCAGTACTTC	CASSLFLQGGETQYF
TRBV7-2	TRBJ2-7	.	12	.	TGTGCCAGCAGCTTAAGGGAGACCGAGCAGTACTTC	CASSLRETEQYF
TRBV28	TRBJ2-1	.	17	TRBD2	TGTGCCAGCAGTTCCGGGACTAGCGGGACCACTCGCAATGAGCAGTTCTTC	CASSSGTSGTTRNEQFF
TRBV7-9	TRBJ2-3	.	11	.	TGTGCCAGCAGCTTAGAACGGGGGCAGTATTTT	CASSLERGQYF
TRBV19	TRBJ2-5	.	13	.	TGTGCCAGTAGTTTAGGGGCGCGAGGGACCCAGTACTTC	CASSLGARGTQYF
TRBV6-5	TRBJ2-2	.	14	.	TGTGCCAGCACTAGGTACAGGGACGCCGGGGAGCTGTTTTTT	CASTRYRDAGELFF
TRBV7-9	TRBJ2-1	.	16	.	TGTGCCAGCAGCTTAGCGGCCAGGGTTTTGGTCAATGAGCAGTTCTTC	CASSLAARVLVNEQFF
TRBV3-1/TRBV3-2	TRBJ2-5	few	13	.	TGTGCCAGCAGCCAAGGTCAACAAAAGACCCAGTACTTC	CASSQGQQKTQYF
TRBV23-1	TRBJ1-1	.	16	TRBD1	TGCGCCAGCAGTCAATCGGGGGGACAGCGAGGCACTGAAGCTTTCTTT	CASSQSGGQRGTEAFF
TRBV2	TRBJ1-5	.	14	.	TGTGCCAGCAAGTCTCAACAGGGCAATCAGCCCCAGCATTTT	CASKSQQGNQPQHF
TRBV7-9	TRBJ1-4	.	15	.	TGTGCCAGCAGCTATCCTAGTAGGGCTAATAAAAAACTGTTTTTT	CASSYPSRANKKLFF
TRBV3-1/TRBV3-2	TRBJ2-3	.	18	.	TGTGCCAGCAGCCGGAACAGCGGAGGGGCCAACGGCACAGATACGCAGTATTTT	CASSRNSGGANGTDTQYF
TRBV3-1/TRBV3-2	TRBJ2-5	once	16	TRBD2	TGTGCCAGCAGCCAAGGACTAGCGGGAGGGCAAGAGACCCAGTACTTC	CASSQGLAGGQETQYF